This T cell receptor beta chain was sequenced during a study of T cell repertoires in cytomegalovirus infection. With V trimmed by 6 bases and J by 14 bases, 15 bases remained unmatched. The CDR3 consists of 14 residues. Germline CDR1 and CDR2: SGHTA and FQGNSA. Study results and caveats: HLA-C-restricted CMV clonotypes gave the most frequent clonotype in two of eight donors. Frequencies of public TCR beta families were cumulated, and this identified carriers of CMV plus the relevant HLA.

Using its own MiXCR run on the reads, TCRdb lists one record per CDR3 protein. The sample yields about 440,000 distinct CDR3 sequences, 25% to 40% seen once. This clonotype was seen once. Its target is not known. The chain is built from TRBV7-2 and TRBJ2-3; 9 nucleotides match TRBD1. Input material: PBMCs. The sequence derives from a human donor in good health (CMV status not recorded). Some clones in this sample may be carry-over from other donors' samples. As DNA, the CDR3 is TGTGCCAGCAGGCCGGGACAGGGCACAGATACGACGTATTTT. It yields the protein CASRPGQGTDTTYF.